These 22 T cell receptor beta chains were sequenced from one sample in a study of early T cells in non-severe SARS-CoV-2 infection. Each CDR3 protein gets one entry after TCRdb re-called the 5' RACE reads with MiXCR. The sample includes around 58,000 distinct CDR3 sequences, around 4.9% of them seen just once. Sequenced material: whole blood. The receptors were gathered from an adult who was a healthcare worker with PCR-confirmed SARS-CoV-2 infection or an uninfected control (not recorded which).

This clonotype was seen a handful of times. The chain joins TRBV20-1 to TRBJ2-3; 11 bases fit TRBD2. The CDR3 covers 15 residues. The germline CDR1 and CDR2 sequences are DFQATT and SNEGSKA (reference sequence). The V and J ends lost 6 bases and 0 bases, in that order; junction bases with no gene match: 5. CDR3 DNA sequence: TGCAGTGCCCTTACTAGCGGGGGTAGCACAGATACGCAGTATTTT. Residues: CSALTSGGSTDTQYF.

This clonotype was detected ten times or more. The CDR3 sequence: CASSTGLWGELFF. The DNA for the CDR3 is TGTGCCAGTAGCACCGGGCTCTGGGGGGAGCTGTTTTTT. This chain links TRBV19 with TRBJ2-2, with unresolved D. CDR1 LNHDA and CDR2 SQIVND come from the germline V gene (reference sequence). The CDR3 sequence is 13 residues long. V dropped 6 bases and J dropped 8 bases, with 13 bases sitting between them.

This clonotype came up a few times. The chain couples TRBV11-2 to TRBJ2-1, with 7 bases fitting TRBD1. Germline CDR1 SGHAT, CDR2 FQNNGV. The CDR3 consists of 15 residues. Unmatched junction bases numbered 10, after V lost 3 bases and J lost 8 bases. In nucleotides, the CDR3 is TGTGCCAGCAGCTTCCGGGACAGAGGTTTGGATGAGCAGTTCTTC. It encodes CASSFRDRGLDEQFF.

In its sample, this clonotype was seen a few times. Here the CDR3 reads CASNGLTGADRPQHF. In nucleotides, the CDR3 is TGTGCCAGCAATGGCTTGACAGGGGCCGACCGGCCCCAGCATTTT. The V call is TRBV6-6, the J call TRBJ1-5; TRBD1 matches at 8 bases. There are 15 residues in the CDR3. Germline values: CDR1 MNHNY, CDR2 SVGAGI (reference sequence). V lost 7 bases and J lost 9; bases outside the gene matches: 14.

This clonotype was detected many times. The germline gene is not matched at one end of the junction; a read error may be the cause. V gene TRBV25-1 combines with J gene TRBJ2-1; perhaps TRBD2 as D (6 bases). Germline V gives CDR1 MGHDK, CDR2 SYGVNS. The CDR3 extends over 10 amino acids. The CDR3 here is CASSDRDLHF. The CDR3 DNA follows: TGTGCCAGCAGTGACCGGGACTTGCACTTC.

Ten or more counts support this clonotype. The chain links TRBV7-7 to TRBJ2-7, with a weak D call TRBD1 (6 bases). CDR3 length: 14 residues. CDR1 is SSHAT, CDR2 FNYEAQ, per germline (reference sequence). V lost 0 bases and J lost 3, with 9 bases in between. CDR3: CASSLALRGYEQYF. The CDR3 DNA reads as TGTGCCAGCAGCTTAGCGCTCAGGGGCTACGAGCAGTACTTC.

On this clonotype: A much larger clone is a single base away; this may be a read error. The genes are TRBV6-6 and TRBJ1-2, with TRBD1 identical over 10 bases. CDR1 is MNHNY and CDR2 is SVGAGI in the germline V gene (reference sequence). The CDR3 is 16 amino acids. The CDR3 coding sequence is TGTGCCAGCAGGGGACCAGGGACAGGGGTTACCTATGGCAACACCTTC. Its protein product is CASRGPGTGVTYGNTF.

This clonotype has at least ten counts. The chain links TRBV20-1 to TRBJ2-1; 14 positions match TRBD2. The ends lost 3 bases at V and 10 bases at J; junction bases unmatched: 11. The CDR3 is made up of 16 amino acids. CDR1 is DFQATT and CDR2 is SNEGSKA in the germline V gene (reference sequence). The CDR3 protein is CSARPPGLAGGGEQFF. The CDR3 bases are TGCAGTGCTAGGCCCCCAGGACTAGCGGGAGGCGGCGAGCAGTTCTTC.

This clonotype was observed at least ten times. The CDR3 reads CASSLARWRGVGNIQYF. The DNA for the CDR3 is TGTGCCAGCAGCTTAGCGCGTTGGCGGGGTGTGGGGAACATTCAGTACTTC. The gene calls are TRBV7-8 and TRBJ2-4; perhaps TRBD2 as D (6 bases). Deletions cut 0 bases from V and 7 bases from J, with 19 bases between. The length of the CDR3 is 17 residues. Germline assignment: CDR1 SGHVS and CDR2 FQNEAQ.

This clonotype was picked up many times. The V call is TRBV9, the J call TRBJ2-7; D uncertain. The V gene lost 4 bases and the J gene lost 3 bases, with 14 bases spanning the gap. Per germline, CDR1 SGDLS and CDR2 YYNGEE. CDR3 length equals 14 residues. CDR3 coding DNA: TGTGCCAGCAGCCCCCATCGTAGTCTCTACGAGCAGTACTTC. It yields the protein CASSPHRSLYEQYF.

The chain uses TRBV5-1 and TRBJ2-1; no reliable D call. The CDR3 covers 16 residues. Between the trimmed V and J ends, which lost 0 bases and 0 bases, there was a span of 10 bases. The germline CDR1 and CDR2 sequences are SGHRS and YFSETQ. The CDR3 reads CASSLGPRSSYNEQFF. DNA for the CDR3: TGCGCCAGCAGCTTGGGGCCGCGTAGCTCCTACAATGAGCAGTTCTTC.

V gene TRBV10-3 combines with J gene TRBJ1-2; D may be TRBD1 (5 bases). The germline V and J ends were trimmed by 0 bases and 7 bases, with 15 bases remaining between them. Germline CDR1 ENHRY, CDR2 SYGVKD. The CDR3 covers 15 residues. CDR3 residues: CAISESTRDVRGYTF. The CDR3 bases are TGTGCCATCAGTGAGTCCACCAGGGATGTTCGTGGCTACACCTTC.

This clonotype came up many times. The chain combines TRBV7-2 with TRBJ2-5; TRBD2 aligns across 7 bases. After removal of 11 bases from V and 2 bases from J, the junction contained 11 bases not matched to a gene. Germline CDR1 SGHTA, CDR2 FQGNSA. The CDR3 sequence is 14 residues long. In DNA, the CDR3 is TGTGCCGTGGACTGGCCGGGAGGACAAGAGACCCAGTACTTC. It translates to CAVDWPGGQETQYF. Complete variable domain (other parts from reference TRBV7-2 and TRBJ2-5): GAGVSQSPSNKVTEKGKDVELRCDPISGHTALYWYRQSLGQGLEFLIYFQGNSAPDKSGLPSDRFSAERTGGSVSTLTIQRTQQEDSAVYLCAVDWPGGQETQYFGPGTRLLVL.

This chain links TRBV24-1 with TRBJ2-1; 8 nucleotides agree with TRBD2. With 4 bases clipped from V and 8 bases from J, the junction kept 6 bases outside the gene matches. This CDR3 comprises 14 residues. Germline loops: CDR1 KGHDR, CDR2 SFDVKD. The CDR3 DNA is TGTGCCACCAGTGAAGCCGGACTAGCCGATGAGCAGTTCTTC. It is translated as CATSEAGLADEQFF.

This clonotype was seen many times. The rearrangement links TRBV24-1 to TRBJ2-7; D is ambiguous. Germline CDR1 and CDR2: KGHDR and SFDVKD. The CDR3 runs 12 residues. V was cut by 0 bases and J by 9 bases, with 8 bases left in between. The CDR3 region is CATSDLGMRQYF. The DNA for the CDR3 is TGTGCCACCAGTGATTTGGGTATGCGGCAGTACTTC.

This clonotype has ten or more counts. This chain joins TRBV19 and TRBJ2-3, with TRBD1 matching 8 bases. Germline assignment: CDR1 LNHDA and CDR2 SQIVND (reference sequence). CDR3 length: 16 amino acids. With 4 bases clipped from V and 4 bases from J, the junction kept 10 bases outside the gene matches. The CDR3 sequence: CASSTSGGEGADTQYF. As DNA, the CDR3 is TGTGCCAGTAGTACGTCAGGGGGCGAGGGGGCAGATACGCAGTATTTT. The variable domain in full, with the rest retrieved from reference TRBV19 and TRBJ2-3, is DGGITQSPKYLFRKEGQNVTLSCEQNLNHDAMYWYRQDPGQGLRLIYYSQIVNDFQKGDIAEGYSVSREKKESFPLTVTSAQKNPTAFYLCASSTSGGEGADTQYFGPGTRLTVL.

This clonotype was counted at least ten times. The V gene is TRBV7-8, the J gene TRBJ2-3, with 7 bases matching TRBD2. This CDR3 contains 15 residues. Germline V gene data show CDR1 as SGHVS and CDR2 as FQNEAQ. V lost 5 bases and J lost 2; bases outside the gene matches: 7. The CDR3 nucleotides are TGTGCCAGCAGCCCTCCCGGGACTACCACAGATACGCAGTATTTT. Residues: CASSPPGTTTDTQYF. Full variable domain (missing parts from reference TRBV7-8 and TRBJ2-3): GAGVSQSPRYKVAKRGQDVALRCDPISGHVSLFWYQQALGQGPEFLTYFQNEAQLDKSGLPSDRFFAERPEGSVSTLKIQRTQQEDSAVYLCASSPPGTTTDTQYFGPGTRLTVL.

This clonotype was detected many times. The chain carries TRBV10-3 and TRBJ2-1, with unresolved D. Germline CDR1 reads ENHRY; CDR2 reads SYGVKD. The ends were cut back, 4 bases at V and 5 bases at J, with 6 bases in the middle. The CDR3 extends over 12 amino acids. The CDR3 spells CAISGADNEQFF. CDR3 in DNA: TGTGCCATCAGTGGGGCCGACAATGAGCAGTTCTTC.

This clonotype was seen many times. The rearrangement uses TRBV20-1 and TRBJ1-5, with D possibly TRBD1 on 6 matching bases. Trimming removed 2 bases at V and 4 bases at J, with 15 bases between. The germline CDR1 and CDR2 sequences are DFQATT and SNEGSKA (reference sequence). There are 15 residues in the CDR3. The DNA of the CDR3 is TGCAGTGCTAGAACTTTGGGGGGCCTGAATCAGCCCCAGCATTTT. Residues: CSARTLGGLNQPQHF.

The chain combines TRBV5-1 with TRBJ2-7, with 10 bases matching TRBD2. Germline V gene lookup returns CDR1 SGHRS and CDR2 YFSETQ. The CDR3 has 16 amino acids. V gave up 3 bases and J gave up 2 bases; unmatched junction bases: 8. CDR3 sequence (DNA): TGCGCCAGCAGCTCCTCTAGCGGGGGCCACCCCTACGAGCAGTACTTC. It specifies CASSSSSGGHPYEQYF.

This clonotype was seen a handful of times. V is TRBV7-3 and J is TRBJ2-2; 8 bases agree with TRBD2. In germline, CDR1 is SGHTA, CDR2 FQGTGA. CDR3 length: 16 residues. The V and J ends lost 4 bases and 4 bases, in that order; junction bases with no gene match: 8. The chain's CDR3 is CASSSTTSAGTGELFF. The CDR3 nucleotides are TGTGCCAGCAGCTCCACGACTAGCGCTGGCACCGGGGAGCTGTTTTTT.

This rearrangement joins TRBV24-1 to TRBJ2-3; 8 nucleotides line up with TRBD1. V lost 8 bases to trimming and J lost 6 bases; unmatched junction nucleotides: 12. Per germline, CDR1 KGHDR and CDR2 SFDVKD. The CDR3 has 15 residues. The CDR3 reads CATTDTGTGRDTQYF. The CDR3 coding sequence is TGTGCCACCACCGATACCGGGACAGGCAGGGATACGCAGTATTTT.